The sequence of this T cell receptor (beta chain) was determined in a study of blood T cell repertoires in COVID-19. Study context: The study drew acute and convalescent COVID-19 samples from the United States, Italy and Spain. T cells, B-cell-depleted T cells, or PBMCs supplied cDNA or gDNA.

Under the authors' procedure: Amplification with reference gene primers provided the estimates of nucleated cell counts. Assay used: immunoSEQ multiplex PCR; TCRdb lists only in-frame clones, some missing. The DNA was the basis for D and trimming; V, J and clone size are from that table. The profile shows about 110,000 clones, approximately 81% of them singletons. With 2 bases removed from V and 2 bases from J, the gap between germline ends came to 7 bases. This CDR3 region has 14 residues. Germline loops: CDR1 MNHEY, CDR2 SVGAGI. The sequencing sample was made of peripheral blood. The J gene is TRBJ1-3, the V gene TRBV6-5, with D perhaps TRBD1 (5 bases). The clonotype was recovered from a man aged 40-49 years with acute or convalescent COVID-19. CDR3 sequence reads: CASSYGAAGNTIYF. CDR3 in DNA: TGTGCCAGCAGTTACGGGGCAGCTGGAAACACCATATATTTT.